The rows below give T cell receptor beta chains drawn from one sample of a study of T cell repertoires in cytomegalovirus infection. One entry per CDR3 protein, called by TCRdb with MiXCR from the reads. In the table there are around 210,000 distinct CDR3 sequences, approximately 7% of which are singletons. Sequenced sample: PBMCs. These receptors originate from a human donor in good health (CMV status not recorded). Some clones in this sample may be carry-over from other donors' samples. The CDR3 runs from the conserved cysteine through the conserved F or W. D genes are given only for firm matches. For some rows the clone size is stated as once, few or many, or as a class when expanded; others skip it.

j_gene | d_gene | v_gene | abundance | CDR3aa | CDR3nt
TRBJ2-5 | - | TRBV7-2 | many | CASSFNKGGGETQYF | TGTGCCAGCAGCTTCAATAAAGGGGGGGGGGAGACCCAGTACTTC
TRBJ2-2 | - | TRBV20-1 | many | CSARGLIAASAGELFF | TGCAGTGCTAGAGGCCTGATAGCTGCCTCCGCCGGGGAGCTGTTTTTT
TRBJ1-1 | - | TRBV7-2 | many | CASSLVSGTNTEAFF | TGTGCCAGCAGCTTAGTATCCGGGACGAACACTGAAGCTTTCTTT
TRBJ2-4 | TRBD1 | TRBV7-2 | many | CASSLAARGLGDIQYF | TGTGCCAGCAGCTTAGCGGCCAGGGGGCTGGGGGACATTCAGTACTTC
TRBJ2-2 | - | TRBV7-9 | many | CASSLDGGPGGTGELFF | TGTGCCAGCAGCTTAGACGGCGGCCCCGGGGGCACCGGGGAGCTGTTTTTT
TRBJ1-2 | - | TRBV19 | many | CATTRTAANGYTF | TGTGCCACAACCAGGACCGCCGCTAATGGCTACACCTTC
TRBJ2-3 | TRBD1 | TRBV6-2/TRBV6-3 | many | CASSYSVVVSTGADSTDTQYF | TGTGCCAGCAGTTACTCAGTGGTTGTGTCAACAGGGGCGGATAGCACAGATACGCAGTATTTT
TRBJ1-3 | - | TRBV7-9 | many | CASSPRGGNTIYF | TGTGCCAGCAGCCCCAGAGGTGGAAACACCATATATTTT
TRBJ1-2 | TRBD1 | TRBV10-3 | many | CAMTGTGLDGYTF | TGTGCCATGACAGGGACAGGGCTGGATGGCTACACCTTC
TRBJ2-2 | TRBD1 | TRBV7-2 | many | CASSGQGINTGELFF | TGTGCCAGCAGCGGACAGGGGATCAACACCGGGGAGCTGTTTTTT
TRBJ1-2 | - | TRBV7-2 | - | CASSNREALYGYTF | TGTGCCAGCAGCAACAGGGAGGCCCTGTATGGCTACACCTTC
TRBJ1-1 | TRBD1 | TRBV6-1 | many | CASRSTGGTEAFF | TGTGCCAGCAGATCGACAGGGGGTACTGAAGCTTTCTTT
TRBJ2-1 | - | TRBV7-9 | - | CASSLRADNEQFF | TGTGCCAGCAGCTTACGGGCAGACAATGAGCAGTTCTTC
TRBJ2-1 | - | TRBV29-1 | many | CSVETGFSSYNEQFF | TGCAGCGTTGAAACCGGATTCAGCTCCTACAATGAGCAGTTCTTC
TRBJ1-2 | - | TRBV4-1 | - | CASSQDRVDAYGYTF | TGCGCCAGCAGCCAAGATCGGGTTGATGCCTATGGCTACACCTTC
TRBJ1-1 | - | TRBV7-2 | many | CASNGGGQGYTEAFF | TGTGCCAGCAACGGGGGGGGGCAGGGCTACACTGAAGCTTTCTTT
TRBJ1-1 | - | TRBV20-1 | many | CSASDPSEAFF | TGCAGTGCTAGTGACCCCTCTGAAGCTTTCTTT
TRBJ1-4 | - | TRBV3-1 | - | CASSPRVSEKLFF | TGTGCCAGCAGCCCCAGGGTAAGCGAAAAACTGTTTTTT
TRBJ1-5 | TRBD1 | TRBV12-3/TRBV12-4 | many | CASSPGGSYNQPQHF | TGTGCCAGCAGTCCAGGGGGAAGCTACAATCAGCCCCAGCATTTT
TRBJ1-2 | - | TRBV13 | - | CASSPRRESYTF | TGTGCCAGCAGCCCCCGAAGAGAGAGCTACACCTTC
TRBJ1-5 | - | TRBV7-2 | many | CASSLGRAGQPQHF | TGTGCCAGCAGCTTAGGGAGGGCCGGTCAGCCCCAGCATTTT
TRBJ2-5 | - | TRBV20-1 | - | CSARDSGLKETQYF | TGCAGTGCTAGAGATTCGGGGCTGAAAGAGACCCAGTACTTC